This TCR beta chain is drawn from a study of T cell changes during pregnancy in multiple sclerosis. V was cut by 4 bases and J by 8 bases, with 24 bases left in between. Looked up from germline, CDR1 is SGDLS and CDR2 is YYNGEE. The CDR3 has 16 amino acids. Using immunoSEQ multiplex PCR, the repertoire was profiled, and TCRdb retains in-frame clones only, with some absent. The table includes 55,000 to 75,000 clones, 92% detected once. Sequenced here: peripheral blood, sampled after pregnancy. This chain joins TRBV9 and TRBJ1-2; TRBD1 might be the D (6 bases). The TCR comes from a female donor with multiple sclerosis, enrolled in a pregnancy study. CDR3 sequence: CASSTSPGGGAEGYTF. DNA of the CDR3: TGTGCCAGCAGCACTTCCCCGGGAGGGGGGGCTGAAGGCTACACCTTC.